These T cell receptor beta chains were read from a single sample in a study of blood T cell repertoires in COVID-19. Only in-frame clones appear in the TCRdb table, and some are missing; sequencing was by immunoSEQ multiplex PCR. The profile shows approximately 150,000 clones, about nine tenths of them singletons. Sequenced material: peripheral blood. Receptors originate from a man aged 55 to 70 with active or convalescent COVID-19. CDR3s include the opening cysteine and the closing phenylalanine or tryptophan. Fields, in order: J gene, clone size, V gene, CDR3 protein. The size entry is marked missing in some rows and otherwise reads once, few, many or a size class.

J: TRBJ2-7
size: -
V: TRBV2
CDR3: CASNEDSWEQYF

J: TRBJ2-1
size: -
V: TRBV5-4
CDR3: CASSLGRSGRVNEQFF

J: TRBJ1-1
size: once
V: TRBV6-1
CDR3: CASSEGTGGGAEAFF

J: TRBJ1-3
size: -
V: TRBV6-5
CDR3: CASSYSQGTSGNTIYF

J: TRBJ2-5
size: -
V: TRBV29-1
CDR3: CSVDSYQETQYF

J: TRBJ2-1
size: -
V: TRBV6-5
CDR3: CASSYPDSPEQFF

J: TRBJ1-1
size: -
V: TRBV12-3/TRBV12-4
CDR3: CASSPYRAGEAFF

J: TRBJ2-1
size: -
V: TRBV15
CDR3: CATSRDGGASEQFF

J: TRBJ1-4
size: -
V: TRBV20-1
CDR3: CSASVIGDTDEKLFF

J: TRBJ1-2
size: -
V: TRBV6-6
CDR3: CASSYSMGGSGYGYTF

J: TRBJ1-1
size: -
V: TRBV5-4
CDR3: CASSLAREEAFF

J: TRBJ2-4
size: -
V: TRBV4-1
CDR3: CASSQEGAGAAKNIQYF

J: TRBJ2-2
size: -
V: TRBV5-6
CDR3: CASSLGIPGQGNTGELFF

J: TRBJ2-3
size: -
V: TRBV14
CDR3: CASRGGAKADTQYF

J: TRBJ1-1
size: -
V: TRBV6-4
CDR3: CASSALDRGDTEAFF

J: TRBJ2-3
size: -
V: TRBV4-1
CDR3: CASSHPGGGGTDTQYF

J: TRBJ1-2
size: -
V: TRBV12-3/TRBV12-4
CDR3: CASSADTMPGYTF

J: TRBJ2-5
size: -
V: TRBV5-1
CDR3: CASSQGQGGQETQYF

J: TRBJ2-1
size: -
V: TRBV5-1
CDR3: CASSLVQDYNEQFF

J: TRBJ1-2
size: -
V: TRBV5-1
CDR3: CASRQDRAYGYTF

J: TRBJ1-1
size: once
V: TRBV20-1
CDR3: CSARGQSEAFF

J: TRBJ2-6
size: -
V: TRBV10-3
CDR3: CAISGQEISSGANVLTF

J: TRBJ2-1
size: -
V: TRBV30
CDR3: CAWSPGLYNEQFF

J: TRBJ1-5
size: -
V: TRBV6-5
CDR3: CASSKHRDHQPQHF

J: TRBJ1-2
size: -
V: TRBV12-3/TRBV12-4
CDR3: CASSLDRVSYTF

J: TRBJ2-4
size: -
V: TRBV10-1
CDR3: CASSETASENIENIQYF

J: TRBJ2-7
size: -
V: TRBV7-8
CDR3: CASSLDLSYEQYF

J: TRBJ2-2
size: -
V: TRBV24-1
CDR3: CATSDPNTGELFF

J: TRBJ2-7
size: -
V: TRBV2
CDR3: CASRSGSYEQYF

J: TRBJ1-6
size: -
V: TRBV3-1/TRBV3-2
CDR3: CASSRRDSYNSPLHF

J: TRBJ2-3
size: -
V: TRBV2
CDR3: CASSELAGSTDTQYF

J: TRBJ2-1
size: -
V: TRBV2
CDR3: CASNLLAGEGEQFF

J: TRBJ1-1
size: few
V: TRBV12-3/TRBV12-4
CDR3: CASSPQGVTEAFF

J: TRBJ2-7
size: -
V: TRBV5-1
CDR3: CASSLLGSSGLADYEQYF

J: TRBJ1-5
size: few
V: TRBV27
CDR3: CASSSLGGERNQPQHF

J: TRBJ1-5
size: -
V: TRBV7-9
CDR3: CASSLGLAQPQHF

J: TRBJ2-1
size: -
V: TRBV10-3
CDR3: CAISESSGRRNEQFF

J: TRBJ2-7
size: -
V: TRBV4-2
CDR3: CASSQDAGGAYEQYF